This TCR beta chain emerged from a study of somatic mutations in cytotoxic T cells in rheumatoid arthritis. Study-level background: There were some V beta antibody-stained T-cell populations flow-sorted at nearly 100% purity, and these included V beta1+ cells sequenced for TCRB. Study observations and caveats: Slight underrepresentation of TRBV07 in rheumatoid arthritis patients was not adjusted for multiple comparisons. Antigens bound by the expanded CD8+ clones were not identified.

As regards this clone: Antigen unknown.

Assay: immunoSEQ multiplex PCR; the TCRdb copy retains only in-frame clones and omits some. The sample yields under 15,000 clones, more than 75% seen once. Among the healthy controls, all of them blood donors, the median age was around 56 years (range roughly 20-75) and approximately 58% were female. Per germline, CDR1 MNHNS and CDR2 SASEGT. The CDR3 extends over 17 amino acids. The V end was cut by 2 bases, the J end by 1 base, with 14 bases between. V is TRBV6-1 and J is TRBJ2-2; no reliable D call. The TCR originated in a man over 45 in good health. Source material: CD8+ T cells sorted from blood. The CDR3 DNA reads as TGTGCCAGCAGTGAACTGGAGCTGGTCGTGAACACCGGGGAGCTGTTTTTT. Translated: CASSELELVVNTGELFF.